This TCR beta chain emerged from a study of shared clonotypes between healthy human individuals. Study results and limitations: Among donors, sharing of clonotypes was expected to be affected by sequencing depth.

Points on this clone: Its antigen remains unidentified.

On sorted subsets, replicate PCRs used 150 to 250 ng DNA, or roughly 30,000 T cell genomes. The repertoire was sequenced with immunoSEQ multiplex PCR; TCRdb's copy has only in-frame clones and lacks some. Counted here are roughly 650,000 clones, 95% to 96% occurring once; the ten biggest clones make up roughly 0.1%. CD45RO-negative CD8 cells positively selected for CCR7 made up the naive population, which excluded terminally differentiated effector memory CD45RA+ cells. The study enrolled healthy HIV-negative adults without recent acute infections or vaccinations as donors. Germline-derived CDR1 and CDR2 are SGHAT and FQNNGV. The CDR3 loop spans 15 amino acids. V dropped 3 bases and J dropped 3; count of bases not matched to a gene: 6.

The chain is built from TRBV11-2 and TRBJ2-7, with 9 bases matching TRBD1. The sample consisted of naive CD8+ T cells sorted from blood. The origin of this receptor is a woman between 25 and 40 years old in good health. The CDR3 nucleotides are TGTGCCAGCAGCTTCCCCGGGACAGGGAACTACGAGCAGTACTTC. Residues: CASSFPGTGNYEQYF.